The sequence of this TCR beta chain was determined in a study of graft-versus-host responses after intestinal transplantation. Background on the study: Anti-thymocyte globulin induction, then tacrolimus and steroids for about three years, went to all recipients.

The V and J ends lost 3 bases and 2 bases respectively, with 11 bases between them. Germline lookup yields CDR1 MNHEY and CDR2 SMNVEV (reference sequence). CDR3 length: 14 amino acids. Using immunoSEQ multiplex PCR, the repertoire was profiled, and TCRdb retains in-frame clones only, with some absent. The data show 15,000 to 20,000 clones, with about 65% seen just once and over 8% held by the top ten. Points on this clone: Its antigen is not identified.

Overall study results and limits: Recipient marrow showed GvH clones, some seen first in ileum or blood. Early declines in HvG clones that occurred post-transplant were associated with peak circulating GvH clone levels.

Graft tissue processing released intraepithelial and lamina propria lymphocytes. This sequence originates from a human patient who received an intestinal transplant, so some T cells may come from the graft donor. Sequencing used ileum tissue, obtained roughly 3 weeks after intestinal transplant. V is TRBV27 and J is TRBJ2-7; tentative D call: TRBD1 (5 bases). The CDR3, as DNA: TGTGCCAGCAGTTTGGGGCGGATGACCTACGAGCAGTACTTC. As protein: CASSLGRMTYEQYF.